The 10 T cell receptor beta chains in this list originate from one sample, sequenced in a study of OX40 agonist ivuxolimab in advanced cancers. Assay: immunoSEQ multiplex PCR; the TCRdb copy retains only in-frame clones and omits some. The table lists 100,000 to 150,000 clones, around 93% of them singletons. Sequenced material: CD4+ or CD8+ T cells sorted from blood, taken in a trial of the OX40 agonist ivuxolimab. These receptors were obtained from an adult with an advanced solid tumor such as melanoma, head and neck, liver or kidney cancer.

In its sample, this clone was seen once. The chain carries TRBV19 and TRBJ1-2; no reliable D call. V lost 1 base, J lost 5 bases, and 5 bases lay in between. Germline CDR1 reads LNHDA; CDR2 reads SQIVND (reference sequence). The CDR3 is 12 amino acids. Written as DNA, the CDR3 is TGTGCCAGTAGTATAGTAGGATATGGCTACACCTTC. Residues: CASSIVGYGYTF.

This clone was recorded once. This chain links TRBV5-1 with TRBJ2-5, with 8 bases identical to TRBD2. The V and J ends lost 5 bases and 3 bases, in that order; junction bases with no gene match: 12. This CDR3 has 16 residues. From germline, CDR1 is SGHRS and CDR2 YFSETQ. The CDR3 nucleotides read TGCGCCAGCAGAGAAGGCGCGGGAGGTGGGGAAGAGACCCAGTACTTC. Amino acids: CASREGAGGGEETQYF.

The J gene is TRBJ2-6, the V gene TRBV5-1, with D possibly being TRBD1 or TRBD2 (5 bases each). Trimming took 0 bases from V and 0 from J, leaving 10 bases between them. CDR1 is SGHRS and CDR2 is YFSETQ in the germline V gene. This CDR3 spans 17 amino acids. In DNA, the CDR3 is TGCGCCAGCAGCTTGGGGGGGACCGTCTCTGGGGCCAACGTCCTGACTTTC. This encodes CASSLGGTVSGANVLTF.

V and J are TRBV7-8 and TRBJ2-5; 10 positions match TRBD2. This CDR3 is built from 17 residues. The J segment lost 5 bases and the V segment lost 1 base, leaving 10 bases of the junction unmatched. CDR1 and CDR2 (germline): SGHVS, FQNEAQ. CDR3 protein: CASSLGGLAGARETQYF. The CDR3 DNA sequence: TGTGCCAGCAGCTTAGGGGGTCTAGCGGGAGCCCGGGAGACCCAGTACTTC.

This chain joins TRBV6-5 and TRBJ1-6; D remains unclear. V lost 4 bases and J lost 6, with 7 bases in between. The CDR3 runs 13 residues. In germline, CDR1 is MNHEY, CDR2 SVGAGI. CDR3 nucleotides: TGTGCCAGCAGTTCAGTGATTAATTCACCCCTCCACTTT. It translates to CASSSVINSPLHF.

Only one count was recorded for this clone. The gene calls are TRBV15 and TRBJ2-3, with TRBD2 matching 10 bases. Germline CDR1 and CDR2: LNHNV and YYDKDF (reference sequence). This CDR3 comprises 15 residues. J gave up 4 bases and V 5 bases, and 6 bases lay outside the gene matches. CDR3 sequence (DNA): TGTGCCACCAGCCAGCGGGGGGGCCTTCCAGATACGCAGTATTTT. This gives the protein CATSQRGGLPDTQYF.

This clone appeared once. This chain joins TRBV7-3 and TRBJ2-1, with 8 bases aligning to TRBD1. V shed 6 bases, J shed 1 base, and the junction held 5 bases outside the gene matches. CDR1 is SGHTA and CDR2 is FQGTGA in the germline V gene. The CDR3 extends over 15 amino acids. The CDR3 DNA follows: TGTGCCAGCAGTTCAGACAGGGGTTCCTACAATGAGCAGTTCTTC. Translating it yields CASSSDRGSYNEQFF.

The gene calls are TRBV30 and TRBJ2-3, with D tentatively TRBD2 (5 bases). The CDR3 loop spans 12 amino acids. From germline, CDR1 is GTSNPN and CDR2 SVGIG (reference sequence). V gave up 3 bases and J gave up 6 bases, with 10 bases separating them. This CDR3 reads CAWSGGFDTQYF. The CDR3 coding sequence is TGTGCCTGGAGCGGAGGATTTGATACGCAGTATTTT. The full variable domain, its missing parts supplied by reference TRBV30 and TRBJ2-3, is SQTIHQWPATLVQPVGSPLSLECTVEGTSNPNLYWYRQAAGRGLQLLFYSVGIGQISSEVPQNLSASRPQDRQFILSSKKLLLSDSGFYLCAWSGGFDTQYFGPGTRLTVL.

This clone was seen once. The gene calls are TRBV18 and TRBJ1-1; the D gene is possibly TRBD1 (5 bases). Trimming took off 2 bases at V and 6 bases at J, with 10 bases between the two ends. The germline V gene has CDR1 KGHSH and CDR2 LQKENI. The CDR3 is 13 residues long. CDR3 region: CASSPAGDAEAFF. The DNA for the CDR3 is TGTGCCAGCTCACCAGCGGGGGACGCTGAAGCTTTCTTT. Combining the CDR3 with reference TRBV18 and TRBJ1-1 gives the whole variable domain NAGVMQNPRHLVRRRGQEARLRCSPMKGHSHVYWYRQLPEEGLKFMVYLQKENIIDESGMPKERFSAEFPKEGPSILRIQQVVRGDSAAYFCASSPAGDAEAFFGQGTRLTVV.

The V call is TRBV6-6, the J call TRBJ2-5, with D uncertain. The CDR3 contains 11 residues. Germline CDR1 MNHNY, CDR2 SVGAGI (reference sequence). Trimming shortened V by 1 base and J by 5 bases, and 2 bases separated the two germline ends. In DNA, the CDR3 is TGTGCCAGCAGTTACTTGGAGACCCAGTACTTC. Translating gives CASSYLETQYF.